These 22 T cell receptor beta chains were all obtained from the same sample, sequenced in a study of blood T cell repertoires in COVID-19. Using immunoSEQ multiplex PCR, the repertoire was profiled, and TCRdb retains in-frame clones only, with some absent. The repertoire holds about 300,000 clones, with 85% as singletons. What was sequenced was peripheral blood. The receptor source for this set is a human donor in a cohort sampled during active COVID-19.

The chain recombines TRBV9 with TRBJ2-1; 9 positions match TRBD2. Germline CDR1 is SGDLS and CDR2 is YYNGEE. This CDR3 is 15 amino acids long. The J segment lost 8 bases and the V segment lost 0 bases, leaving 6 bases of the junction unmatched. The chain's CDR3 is CASSVGLAGWDEQFF. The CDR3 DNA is TGTGCCAGCAGCGTAGGGCTAGCGGGGTGGGATGAGCAGTTCTTC.

The CDR3 DNA is TGTGCCAGCAGCCCCCGACTCGCCCGCTACAATGAGCAGTTCTTC. It encodes CASSPRLARYNEQFF. This chain uses TRBV13 with TRBJ2-1; D gene uncertain. This CDR3 region has 15 residues. The germline V gene has CDR1 PRHDT and CDR2 FYEKMQ (reference sequence). Trimming left V 5 bases short and J 3 bases short, with 14 bases between.

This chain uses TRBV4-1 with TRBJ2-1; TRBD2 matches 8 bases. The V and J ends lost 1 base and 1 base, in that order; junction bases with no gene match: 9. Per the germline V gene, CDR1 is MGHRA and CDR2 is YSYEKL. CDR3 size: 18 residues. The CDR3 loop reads CASSQGSGRSRSYNEQFF. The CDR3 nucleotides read TGCGCCAGCAGCCAAGGGAGCGGGAGATCCAGATCCTACAATGAGCAGTTCTTC.

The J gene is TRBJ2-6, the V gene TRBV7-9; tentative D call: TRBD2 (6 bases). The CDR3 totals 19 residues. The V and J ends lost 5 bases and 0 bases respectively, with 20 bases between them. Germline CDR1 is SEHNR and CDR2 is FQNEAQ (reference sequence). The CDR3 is CASSSLGGAGSSGANVLTF. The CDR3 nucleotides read TGTGCCAGCAGCAGCCTGGGGGGAGCGGGTAGCTCTGGGGCCAACGTCCTGACTTTC.

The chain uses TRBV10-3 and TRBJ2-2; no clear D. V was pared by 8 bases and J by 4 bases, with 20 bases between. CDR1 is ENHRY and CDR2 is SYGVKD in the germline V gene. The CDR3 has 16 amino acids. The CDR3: CAIRSGRERLTGELFF. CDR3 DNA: TGTGCCATCCGGTCCGGCAGAGAGCGCCTCACCGGGGAGCTGTTTTTT.

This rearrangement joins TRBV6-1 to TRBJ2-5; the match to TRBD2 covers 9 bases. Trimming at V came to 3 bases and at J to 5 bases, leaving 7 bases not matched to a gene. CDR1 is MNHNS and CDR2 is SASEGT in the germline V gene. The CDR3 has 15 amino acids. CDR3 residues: CASSESIAGAETQYF. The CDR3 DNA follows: TGTGCCAGCAGTGAGTCAATAGCGGGAGCGGAGACCCAGTACTTC.

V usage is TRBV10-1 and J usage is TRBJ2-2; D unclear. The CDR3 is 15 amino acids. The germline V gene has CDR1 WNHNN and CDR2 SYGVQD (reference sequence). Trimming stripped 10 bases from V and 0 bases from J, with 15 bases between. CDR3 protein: CAIKPSAANTGELFF. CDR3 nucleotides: TGCGCCATCAAACCGTCCGCGGCGAACACCGGGGAGCTGTTTTTT.

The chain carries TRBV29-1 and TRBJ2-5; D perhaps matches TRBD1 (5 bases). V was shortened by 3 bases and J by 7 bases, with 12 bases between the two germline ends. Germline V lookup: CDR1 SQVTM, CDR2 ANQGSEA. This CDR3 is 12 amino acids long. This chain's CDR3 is CSVERQQGTQYF. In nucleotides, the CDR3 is TGCAGCGTTGAGAGGCAGCAGGGGACCCAGTACTTC. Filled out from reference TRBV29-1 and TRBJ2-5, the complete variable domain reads SAVISQKPSRDICQRGTSLTIQCQVDSQVTMMFWYRQQPGQSLTLIATANQGSEATYESGFVIDKFPISRPNLTFSTLTVSNMSPEDSSIYLCSVERQQGTQYFGPGTRLLVL.

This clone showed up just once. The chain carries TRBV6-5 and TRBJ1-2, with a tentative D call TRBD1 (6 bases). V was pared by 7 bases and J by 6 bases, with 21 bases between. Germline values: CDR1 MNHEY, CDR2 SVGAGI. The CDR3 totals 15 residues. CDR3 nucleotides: TGTGCCAGCACGCTGAGGGGAGGGGGAATGGATGGCTACACCTTC. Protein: CASTLRGGGMDGYTF.

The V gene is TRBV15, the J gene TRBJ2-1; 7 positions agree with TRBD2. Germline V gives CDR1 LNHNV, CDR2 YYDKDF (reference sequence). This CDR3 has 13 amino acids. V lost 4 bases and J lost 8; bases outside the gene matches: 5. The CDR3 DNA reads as TGTGCCACCAGCATCGGGACTAACTATGAGCAGTTCTTC. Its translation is CATSIGTNYEQFF.

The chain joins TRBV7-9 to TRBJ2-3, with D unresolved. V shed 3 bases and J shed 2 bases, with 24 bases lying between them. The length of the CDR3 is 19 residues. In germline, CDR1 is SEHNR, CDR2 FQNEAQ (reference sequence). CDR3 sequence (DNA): TGTGCCAGCAGCTTCGGTCCCTCCTTGCGGAGCCGTTACACAGATACGCAGTATTTT. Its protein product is CASSFGPSLRSRYTDTQYF.

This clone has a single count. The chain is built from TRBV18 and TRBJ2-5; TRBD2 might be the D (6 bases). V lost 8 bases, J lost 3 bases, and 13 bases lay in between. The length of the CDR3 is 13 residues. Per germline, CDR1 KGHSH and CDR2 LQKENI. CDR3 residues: CASRGTAEETQYF. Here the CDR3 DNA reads TGTGCCAGCCGCGGGACTGCGGAAGAGACCCAGTACTTC.

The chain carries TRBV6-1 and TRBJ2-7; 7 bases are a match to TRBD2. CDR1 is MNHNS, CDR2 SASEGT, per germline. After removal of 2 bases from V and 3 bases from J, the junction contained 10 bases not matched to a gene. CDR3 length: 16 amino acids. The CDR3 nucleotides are TGTGCCAGCAGTGAAATTTGGGGAGGGAGACGCTACGAGCAGTACTTC. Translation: CASSEIWGGRRYEQYF.

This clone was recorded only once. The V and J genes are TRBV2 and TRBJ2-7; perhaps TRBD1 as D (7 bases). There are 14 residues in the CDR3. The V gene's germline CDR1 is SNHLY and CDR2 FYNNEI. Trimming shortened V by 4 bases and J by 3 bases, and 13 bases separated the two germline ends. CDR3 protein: CASSVEGASYEQYF. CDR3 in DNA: TGTGCCAGCAGTGTGGAGGGGGCGAGCTACGAGCAGTACTTC.

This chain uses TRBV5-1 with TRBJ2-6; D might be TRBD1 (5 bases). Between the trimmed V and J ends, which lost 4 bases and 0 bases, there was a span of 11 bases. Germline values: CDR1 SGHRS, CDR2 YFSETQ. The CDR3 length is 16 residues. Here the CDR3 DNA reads TGCGCCAGCAGCCCTGACAGTTTCTCTGGGGCCAACGTCCTGACTTTC. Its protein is CASSPDSFSGANVLTF.

This chain's CDR3 is CASSTRDRGYTGELFF. CDR3 coding DNA: TGTGCCAGCAGCACCCGGGACAGGGGTTACACCGGGGAGCTGTTTTTT. V gene TRBV11-2 combines with J gene TRBJ2-2; TRBD1 aligns across 10 bases. Germline loops: CDR1 SGHAT, CDR2 FQNNGV. This CDR3 has 16 residues. Trimming cost V 5 bases and J 3 bases; bases outside gene matches: 6. Complete variable domain (other parts from reference TRBV11-2 and TRBJ2-2): EAGVAQSPRYKIIEKRQSVAFWCNPISGHATLYWYQQILGQGPKLLIQFQNNGVVDDSQLPKDRFSAERLKGVDSTLKIQPAKLEDSAVYLCASSTRDRGYTGELFFGEGSRLTVL.

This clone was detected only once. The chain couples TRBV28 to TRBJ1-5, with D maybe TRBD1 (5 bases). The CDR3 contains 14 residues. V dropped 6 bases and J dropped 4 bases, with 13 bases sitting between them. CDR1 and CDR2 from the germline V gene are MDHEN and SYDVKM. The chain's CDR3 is CASSRSQGNQPQHF. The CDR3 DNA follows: TGTGCCAGCAGCCGCTCCCAGGGAAATCAGCCCCAGCATTTT. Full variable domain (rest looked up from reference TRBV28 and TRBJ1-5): DVKVTQSSRYLVKRTGEKVFLECVQDMDHENMFWYRQDPGLGLRLIYFSYDVKMKEKGDIPEGYSVSREKKERFSLILESASTNQTSMYLCASSRSQGNQPQHFGDGTRLSIL.

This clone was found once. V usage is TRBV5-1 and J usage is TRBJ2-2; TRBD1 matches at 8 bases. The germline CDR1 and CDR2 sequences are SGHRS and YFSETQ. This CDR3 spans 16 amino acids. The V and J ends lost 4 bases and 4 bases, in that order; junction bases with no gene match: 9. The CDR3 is CASSLRQGNPTGELFF. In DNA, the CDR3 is TGCGCCAGCAGCCTTAGACAGGGGAATCCCACCGGGGAGCTGTTTTTT.

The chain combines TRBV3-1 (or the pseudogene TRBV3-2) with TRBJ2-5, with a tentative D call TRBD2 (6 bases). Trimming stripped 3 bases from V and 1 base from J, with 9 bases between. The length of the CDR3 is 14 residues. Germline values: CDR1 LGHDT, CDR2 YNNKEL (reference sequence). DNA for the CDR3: TGTGCCAGCAGCCAGTCGACTAGCCAAGAGACCCAGTACTTC. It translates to CASSQSTSQETQYF.

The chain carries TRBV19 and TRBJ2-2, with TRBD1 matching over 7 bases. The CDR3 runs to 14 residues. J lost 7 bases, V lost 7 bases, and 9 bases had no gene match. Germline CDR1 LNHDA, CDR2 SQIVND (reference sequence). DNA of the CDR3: TGTGCCAGTAAACAGGGGATGACGATCGGGGAGCTGTTTTTT. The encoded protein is CASKQGMTIGELFF.

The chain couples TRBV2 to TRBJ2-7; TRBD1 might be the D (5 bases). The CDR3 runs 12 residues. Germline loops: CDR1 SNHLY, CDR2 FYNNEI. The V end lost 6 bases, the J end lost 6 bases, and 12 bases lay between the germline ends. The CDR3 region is CASRVAGLEQYF. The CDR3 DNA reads TGTGCCAGCAGGGTGGCAGGGCTCGAGCAGTACTTC.

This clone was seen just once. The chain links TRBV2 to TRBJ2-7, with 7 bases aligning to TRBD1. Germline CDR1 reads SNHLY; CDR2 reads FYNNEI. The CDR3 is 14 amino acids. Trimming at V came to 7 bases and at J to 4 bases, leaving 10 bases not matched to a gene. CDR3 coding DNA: TGTGCCAGCAAAGCGACAGGGAGCTCGTACGAGCAGTACTTC. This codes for CASKATGSSYEQYF. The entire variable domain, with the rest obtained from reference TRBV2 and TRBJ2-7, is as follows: EPEVTQTPSHQVTQMGQEVILRCVPISNHLYFYWYRQILGQKVEFLVSFYNNEISEKSEIFDDQFSVERPDGSNFTLKIRSTKLEDSAMYFCASKATGSSYEQYFGPGTRLTVT.